This T cell receptor (beta chain) was retrieved from a study of OX40 agonist ivuxolimab in advanced cancers. Regarding the research as a whole: Ivuxolimab, which targeted the costimulatory receptor OX40 (CD134), was an agonistic, fully human IgG2 monoclonal antibody. The paper reports the monotherapy dose-escalation portion (N of about 54 patients) of the phase I ivuxolimab trial. The point of sequencing TCRbeta in the periphery was to test whether ivuxolimab changed TCR sequence diversity and drove clonal T-cell expansion. Intravenous ivuxolimab was administered to patients every 2 weeks at six dose levels: 0.01, 0.1, 0.3, 1.5, 3 and 10 mg/kg. Three dose-escalation patients achieved partial responses, one with hepatocellular carcinoma and two with cutaneous melanoma. In the dose-escalation cohort, about four fifths of patients were male, and the mean age was approximately 60 years with a range of roughly 20 to 79. Of the approximately 54 dose-escalation patients, hepatocellular carcinoma was present in approximately 20, melanoma in approximately 15, renal cell carcinoma in 9 and head and neck cancer in 9. Patients were allowed to have had prior anti-PD-1, anti-PD-L1 or anti-CTLA-4 therapy, and approximately 40% of the dose-escalation patients had been treated with checkpoint inhibitors. General study outcomes and caveats: Clonal expansion of both CD4+ and CD8+ blood T cells was observed from baseline to week 6 at doses 0.1 to 3.0 mg/kg. After ivuxolimab, CD8+ T cells had more expanded clones than CD4+ T cells on average. In partial responders in the 0.1-3.0 mg/kg groups, normalized peripheral clonal expansion was found to be among the lowest, especially among CD8+ T cells. The antigen specificity of the clonally expanded peripheral T cells was not determined. Low levels of normalized T-cell clonal expansion were also seen in some patients who did not respond.

The trial excluded patients who had a history of autoimmune disease or were on systemic immunosuppression. Peripheral blood for TCR sequencing was collected from all dose cohorts at baseline, on cycle 4 day 1, and on cycle 7 day 1. The samples were drawn from a first-in-human, open-label, multicenter phase I dose-escalation trial of ivuxolimab. Adults with locally advanced or metastatic melanoma, renal cell, hepatocellular, or head and neck squamous cell carcinoma were enrolled in the trial. Before TCR sequencing, CD4+ T cells and CD8+ T cells from peripheral blood were sorted into separate populations. As for this clone: This clone's antigen is unknown. No much larger clonotype is one base removed from it; base qualities were not supplied.

Looking up the germline V gene (reference sequence) yields CDR1 MNHNY and CDR2 SVGAGI. Including the terminal cysteine and phenylalanine, the CDR3 comprises 12 residues. Left in the record is the CDR3 DNA by itself, 36 bases read in frame from the first base. V lost 3 bases and J lost 5 bases; the stretch between them is 8 bases long. To sequence the TCRbeta CDR3 region, genomic DNA was isolated from the sorted cells. The immunoSEQ Assay was used for sequencing of TCRbeta CDR3 regions. This immuneACCESS table, as held by TCRdb, lists in-frame sequences with V and J called but not all clones. Of the missing ones, under half trace to an unresolved V gene in checked studies; the others have no known cause. The table for this sample lists fewer than 70,000 clones; 85% to 90% of them were counted only once. Approximately 0.78% of the sample goes to the ten largest clones.

Recombination joined TRBV6-6 with TRBJ2-7; no D gene is confidently identified. The receptor was isolated from an adult with an advanced solid tumor such as melanoma, head and neck, liver or kidney cancer. The specimen was CD4+ or CD8+ T cells sorted from blood, collected in a trial of the OX40 agonist ivuxolimab. The CDR3 reads as follows: CASSYWTDEQYF. The base sequence is TGTGCCAGCAGTTATTGGACGGACGAGCAGTACTTC.